This T cell receptor beta chain was recovered during a study of Tregs in tolerant kidney transplant recipients. Study observations and caveats: Tolerant patients' donor-specific Tregs expanded beyond overall Tregs, suggesting antigen-driven growth. Activated donor B cell expansion appeared to reveal the most relevant donor-specific TCRbeta repertoire. For some patients, primers changed over time, blocking nucleotide-level comparison.

Profiled with immunoSEQ multiplex PCR; TCRdb holds only in-frame clones, not every one. The sample is made up of roughly 53,000 clones, and the top ten hold about 0.76% of it. Unstimulated Tregs (CD4+CD25+CD127-) and CD4+CD25- non-Tregs were sorted from PBMCs. Of note for this clone: Antigen unknown. The read halts 3 residues ahead of the CDR3 end, with the missing end drawn from the germline J gene.

The germline V gene has CDR1 SGHTA and CDR2 FQGNSA. The CDR3 has 12 amino acids. V was pared by 1 base and J by 4 bases, with 4 bases between. Sequencing used CD4+ T cells from blood, obtained before the transplant. This chain uses TRBV7-2 with TRBJ1-1, with D uncertain. The source is a human donor who received a combined kidney and bone marrow transplant. The CDR3 reads CASSLVVTEAFF. The part of the CDR3 DNA that was read is TGTGCCAGCAGCTTAGTCGTCACTGAA.